These 18 T cell receptor beta chains were all obtained from the same sample, sequenced in a study of post-analysis software for immune sequencing data. General observations from the study: Patients showed TRBV5-6, TRBV5-1 and TRBV20-1 among four to six TRBV segments more frequent than in controls.

TCR beta cDNA libraries included unique molecular identifiers. TCRdb redid the calling of the PCR reads with MiXCR, one entry per CDR3 protein. This sample yields approximately 770,000 distinct CDR3 sequences, of which roughly 50% are seen a single time; around 4.7% belongs to the top ten. What these receptors recognize is not known. The sequencing sample was made of blood. These TCRs come from a girl aged 5-17 years with multiple sclerosis.

V is TRBV6-5 and J is TRBJ2-5; D is ambiguous. V was trimmed by 2 bases and J by 7 bases, leaving 5 bases between them. CDR3 length: 11 amino acids. In germline, CDR1 is MNHEY, CDR2 SVGAGI. The DNA for the CDR3 is TGTGCCAGCAGTTACGTCGGGACCCAGTACTTC. It specifies CASSYVGTQYF.

The gene calls are TRBV6-1 and TRBJ1-6; no firm D call. Trimming pared 0 bases from V and 0 bases from J, leaving 9 bases between. Germline V gene data show CDR1 as MNHNS and CDR2 as SASEGT. The CDR3 length is 17 residues. DNA of the CDR3: TGTGCCAGCAGTGAAGCGCTGGAGGGCTCCTATAATTCACCCCTCCACTTT. It is translated as CASSEALEGSYNSPLHF.

Regarding this clonotype: The germline gene is not matched at one end of the junction; a read error may be the cause. The V and J genes are TRBV5-6 and TRBJ2-3, with D perhaps TRBD2 (6 bases). Looked up from germline, CDR1 is SGHDT and CDR2 is YYEEEE. This CDR3 spans 15 amino acids. The CDR3 spells CASSQPSENTDTQYF. In nucleotides, the CDR3 is TGTGCCAGCAGCCAGCCTAGCGAAAATACAGACACGCAGTATTTT.

This clonotype has only a few counts. The chain carries TRBV29-1 and TRBJ1-1; D gene ambiguous. Looked up from germline, CDR1 is SQVTM and CDR2 is ANQGSEA. The CDR3 is made up of 12 amino acids. V shed 4 bases and J shed 6 bases, with 12 bases lying between them. The CDR3 reads CSVGRSVAEAFF. DNA of the CDR3: TGCAGCGTTGGCAGGTCGGTGGCTGAAGCTTTCTTT.

This clonotype was seen a handful of times. The chain uses TRBV7-6 and TRBJ2-1; TRBD2 agrees at 7 bases. This CDR3 spans 16 amino acids. From germline, CDR1 is SGHVS and CDR2 FNYEAQ. Unmatched junction bases numbered 9, after V lost 5 bases and J lost 2 bases. The CDR3 coding sequence is TGTGCCAGCAGCCCGTGGGGCGGGAGCGCCTACAATGAGCAGTTCTTC. As protein: CASSPWGGSAYNEQFF.

The chain has TRBV12-3 or TRBV12-4 and TRBJ2-1; TRBD2 might be the D (5 bases). The CDR3 contains 14 residues. V shed 5 bases and J shed 3 bases, with 11 bases lying between them. In DNA, the CDR3 is TGTGCCAGCAGTATTAGCGCAAGCTACAATGAGCAGTTCTTC. Translated: CASSISASYNEQFF.

V gene TRBV15 combines with J gene TRBJ2-7; D is undetermined. Trimming cost V 0 bases and J 4 bases, with 19 bases left between them. The CDR3 has 17 residues. The germline V gene encodes CDR1 LNHNV and CDR2 YYDKDF (reference sequence). CDR3 in DNA: TGTGCCACCAGCAGAGAAGTTTGGCGAGCTGAAGCGTACGAGCAGTACTTC. Its translation is CATSREVWRAEAYEQYF.

This clonotype showed up many times. V gene TRBV24-1 combines with J gene TRBJ2-1; 9 bases are a match to TRBD1. Germline CDR1 reads KGHDR; CDR2 reads SFDVKD. The CDR3 has 16 residues. V was pared by 0 bases and J by 7 bases, with 6 bases of the junction left unmatched. DNA of the CDR3: TGTGCCACCAGTGATTTGACCGGGACAGGGATTAATGAGCAGTTCTTC. It translates to CATSDLTGTGINEQFF.

The chain links TRBV7-9 to TRBJ2-3, with D possibly TRBD2 on 6 matching bases. V lost 8 bases, J lost 8 bases, and 14 bases lay in between. Germline assignment: CDR1 SEHNR and CDR2 FQNEAQ (reference sequence). The CDR3 is 12 amino acids. The CDR3 nucleotides read TGTGCCAGCGCAAAGTTGGGGGGTACGCAGTATTTT. Protein product: CASAKLGGTQYF.

V usage is TRBV29-1 and J usage is TRBJ1-4; no clear D gene. The V gene lost 3 bases and the J gene lost 6 bases, with 14 bases spanning the gap. The CDR3 is 14 amino acids. CDR1 SQVTM and CDR2 ANQGSEA come from the germline V gene. CDR3 in DNA: TGCAGCGTTGAGCTGGGGTCGAAATATGAAAAACTGTTTTTT. Its translation is CSVELGSKYEKLFF.

V usage is TRBV30 and J usage is TRBJ2-7, with 7 bases aligning to TRBD1. CDR1 and CDR2 (germline): GTSNPN, SVGIG (reference sequence). This CDR3 comprises 14 residues. V lost 2 bases, J lost 3 bases, and 7 bases stayed unmatched. CDR3 protein: CAWSKTGRGYEQYF. In DNA, the CDR3 is TGTGCCTGGAGTAAGACAGGGAGAGGCTACGAGCAGTACTTC.

This chain connects TRBV20-1 to TRBJ2-1; a weak D match, TRBD1 (6 bases). From germline, CDR1 is DFQATT and CDR2 SNEGSKA (reference sequence). The CDR3 contains 15 residues. V was trimmed by 4 bases and J by 13 bases, leaving 26 bases between them. The CDR3 sequence is CSAIVGGVIQETQFF. CDR3 in DNA: TGCAGTGCTATAGTAGGGGGAGTGATCCAAGAGACCCAGTTCTTC.

This clonotype was detected once. The chain combines TRBV20-1 with TRBJ2-5; 11 bases are shared with TRBD2. The V and J ends lost 0 bases and 5 bases, in that order; junction bases with no gene match: 8. The CDR3 spans 16 residues. In germline, CDR1 is DFQATT, CDR2 SNEGSKA (reference sequence). The CDR3 sequence: CSARDLAGGSWETQYF. The DNA of the CDR3 is TGCAGTGCTAGAGATCTAGCGGGAGGTTCATGGGAGACCCAGTACTTC.

About this clonotype itself: At one boundary the junction diverges from the germline segment, which might be a read error. The V gene is TRBV29-1, the J gene TRBJ1-2, with 7 bases aligning to TRBD1. The CDR3 runs to 13 residues. Germline CDR1 and CDR2: SQVTM and ANQGSEA. The CDR3: CSVEGRGTSGYTF. The CDR3 DNA reads as TGCAGCGTCGAAGGCAGGGGGACCTCTGGCTACACCTTC. Full variable domain (rest looked up from reference TRBV29-1 and TRBJ1-2): SAVISQKPSRDICQRGTSLTIQCQVDSQVTMMFWYRQQPGQSLTLIATANQGSEATYESGFVIDKFPISRPNLTFSTLTVSNMSPEDSSIYLCSVEGRGTSGYTFGSGTRLTVV.

V and J are TRBV6-5 and TRBJ2-1; D not resolved. Germline CDR1 and CDR2: MNHEY and SVGAGI. Between the trimmed V and J ends, which lost 5 bases and 10 bases, there was a span of 9 bases. The CDR3 is made up of 11 amino acids. The CDR3 region has the DNA TGTGCCAGCAGTGTCGGTCAAGAGCAGTTCTTC. Translated, it gives CASSVGQEQFF.

This chain's CDR3 is CSASSSSTAYNEQFF. For the CDR3, the DNA is TGCAGTGCTAGCTCTTCTTCCACAGCCTACAATGAGCAGTTCTTC. J is TRBJ2-1 and V is TRBV20-1; D uncertain. Trimming removed 3 bases from V and 2 bases from J, with 14 bases in between. This CDR3 has 15 amino acids. CDR1 and CDR2 from the germline V gene are DFQATT and SNEGSKA (reference sequence).

The V and J genes are TRBV20-1 and TRBJ2-1, with 9 bases that match TRBD2. This CDR3 region has 15 residues. The germline CDR1 and CDR2 sequences are DFQATT and SNEGSKA (reference sequence). The V and J ends lost 0 bases and 6 bases, in that order; junction bases with no gene match: 6. Here the CDR3 DNA reads TGCAGTGCTAGAGATCCGGCGGGAGGGTCCAATGAGCAGTTCTTC. Amino acid sequence: CSARDPAGGSNEQFF.

The chain has TRBV20-1 and TRBJ2-7; 11 bases map to TRBD2. The germline V gene has CDR1 DFQATT and CDR2 SNEGSKA (reference sequence). The CDR3 loop spans 13 amino acids. Trimming took 5 bases from V and 2 from J; bases not matched to a gene: 2. CDR3 DNA: TGCAGTGCTCATAGCGGGAGGGCCTACGAGCAGTACTTC. This sequence encodes CSAHSGRAYEQYF.